This paragraph covers one T cell receptor beta chain sequence. No antigen is known for it. This entry belongs to a study of T-cell memory formation after mild COVID-19. Study at large: TCR clusters showed largely donor specificity. Study results and caveats: Clones that shrank (day 15 to 85) were balanced CD4/CD8, whereas later expanders leaned CD4+. Some SARS-CoV-2-responding clones were already detected in memory before infection.

TCRalpha and TCRbeta libraries used 5'RACE with constant-segment primers and UMIs. MiXCR was run by TCRdb on the 5' RACE reads, yielding one entry per CDR3 protein. Here the sample spans roughly 400,000 distinct CDR3 sequences, 20% to 25% being singletons. V lost 8 bases to trimming and J lost 0 bases, with 11 bases between them. The CDR3 covers 14 residues. Per germline, CDR1 SGHTA and CDR2 FQGNSA. This clonotype was obtained from an adult woman who had mild COVID-19 (a few samples of this study predate the infection). Cell type and time point are not known. The chain recombines TRBV7-2 with TRBJ1-5; D unresolved. The sequenced material came from PBMCs or a T cell subset sorted from them (not recorded which). The CDR3, as DNA: TGTGCCAGCGCGCCAACGGATAGCAATCAGCCCCAGCATTTT. Its protein product is CASAPTDSNQPQHF.